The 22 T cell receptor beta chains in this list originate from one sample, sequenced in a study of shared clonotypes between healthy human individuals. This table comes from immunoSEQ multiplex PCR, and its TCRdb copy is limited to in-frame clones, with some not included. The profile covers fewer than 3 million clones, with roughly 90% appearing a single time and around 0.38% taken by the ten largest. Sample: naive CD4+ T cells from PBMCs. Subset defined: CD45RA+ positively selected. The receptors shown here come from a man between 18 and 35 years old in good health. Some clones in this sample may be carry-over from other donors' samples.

The chain's CDR3 is CASRKSGRGAYGYTF. As DNA, the CDR3 is TGTGCCAGCAGGAAATCAGGCAGGGGGGCCTATGGCTACACCTTC. The chain couples TRBV27 to TRBJ1-2, with 7 bases lining up with TRBD1. Germline CDR1 MNHEY, CDR2 SMNVEV (reference sequence). This CDR3 is 15 amino acids long. After removal of 6 bases from V and 4 bases from J, the junction contained 11 bases not matched to a gene.

CDR3: CSGQGSTNEKLFF. The CDR3, as DNA: TGCAGCGGACAGGGATCAACTAATGAAAAACTGTTTTTT. The chain joins TRBV29-1 to TRBJ1-4; 7 bases match TRBD1. The germline V gene has CDR1 SQVTM and CDR2 ANQGSEA. The junction had 2 bases not matched to a gene; V was cut back by 7 bases and J by 0 bases. This CDR3 spans 13 amino acids.

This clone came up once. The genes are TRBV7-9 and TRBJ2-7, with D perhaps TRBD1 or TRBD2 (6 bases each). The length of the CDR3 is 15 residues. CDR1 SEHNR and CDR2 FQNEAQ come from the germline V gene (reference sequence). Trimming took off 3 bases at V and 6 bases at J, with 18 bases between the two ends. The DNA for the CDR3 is TGTGCCAGCAGCTTGGGGGGCCCCAGGCAAGGCGAGCAGTACTTC. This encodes CASSLGGPRQGEQYF.

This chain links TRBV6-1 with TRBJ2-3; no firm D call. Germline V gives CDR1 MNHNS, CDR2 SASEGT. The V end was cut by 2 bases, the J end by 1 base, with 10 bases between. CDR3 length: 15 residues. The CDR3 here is CASSELGPGTDTQYF. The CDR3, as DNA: TGTGCCAGCAGTGAATTAGGGCCCGGCACAGATACGCAGTATTTT.

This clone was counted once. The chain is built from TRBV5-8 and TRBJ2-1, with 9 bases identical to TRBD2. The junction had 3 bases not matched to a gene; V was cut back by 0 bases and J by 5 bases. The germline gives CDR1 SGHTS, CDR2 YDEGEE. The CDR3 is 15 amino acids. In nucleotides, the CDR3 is TGTGCCAGCAGCTTGGGACTAGCGGCTGACAATGAGCAGTTCTTC. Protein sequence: CASSLGLAADNEQFF.

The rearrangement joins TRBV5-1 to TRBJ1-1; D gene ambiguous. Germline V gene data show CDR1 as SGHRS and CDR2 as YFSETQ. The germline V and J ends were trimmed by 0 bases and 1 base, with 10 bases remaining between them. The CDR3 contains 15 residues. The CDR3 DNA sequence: TGCGCCAGCAGCTTGGACAGCCCCCCGAACACTGAAGCTTTCTTT. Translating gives CASSLDSPPNTEAFF.

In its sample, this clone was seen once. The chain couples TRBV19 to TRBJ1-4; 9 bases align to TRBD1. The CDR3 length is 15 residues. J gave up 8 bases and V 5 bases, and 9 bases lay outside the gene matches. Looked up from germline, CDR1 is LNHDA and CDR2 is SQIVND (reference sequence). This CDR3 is CASSSQGAGDEKLFF. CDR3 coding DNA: TGTGCCAGTAGTTCACAGGGGGCGGGAGACGAAAAACTGTTTTTT.

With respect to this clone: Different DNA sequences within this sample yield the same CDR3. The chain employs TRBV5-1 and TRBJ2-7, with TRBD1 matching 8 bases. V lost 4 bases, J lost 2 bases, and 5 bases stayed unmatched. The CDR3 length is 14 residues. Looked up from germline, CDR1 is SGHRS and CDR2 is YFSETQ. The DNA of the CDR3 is TGCGCCAGCAGCCCGACAGGGGACGCCTACGAGCAGTACTTC. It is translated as CASSPTGDAYEQYF.

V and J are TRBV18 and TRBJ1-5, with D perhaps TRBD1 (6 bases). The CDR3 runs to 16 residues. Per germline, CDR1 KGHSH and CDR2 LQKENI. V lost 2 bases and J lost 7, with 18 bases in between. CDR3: CASSPIATGGKQPQHF. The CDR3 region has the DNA TGTGCCAGCTCACCAATCGCGACAGGAGGAAAACAGCCCCAGCATTTT. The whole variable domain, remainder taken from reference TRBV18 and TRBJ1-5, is NAGVMQNPRHLVRRRGQEARLRCSPMKGHSHVYWYRQLPEEGLKFMVYLQKENIIDESGMPKERFSAEFPKEGPSILRIQQVVRGDSAAYFCASSPIATGGKQPQHFGDGTRLSIL.

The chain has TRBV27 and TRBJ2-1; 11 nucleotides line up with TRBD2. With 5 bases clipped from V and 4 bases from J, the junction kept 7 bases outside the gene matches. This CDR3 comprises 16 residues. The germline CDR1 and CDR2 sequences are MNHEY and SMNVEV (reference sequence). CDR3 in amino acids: CASSLWTSGYYNEQFF. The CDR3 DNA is TGTGCCAGCAGTCTCTGGACTAGCGGGTATTACAATGAGCAGTTCTTC.

The CDR3 loop reads CASSLAGGLVEKLFF. The CDR3 nucleotides are TGTGCCAGCAGCTTGGCGGGGGGGCTCGTTGAAAAACTGTTTTTT. The chain is built from TRBV5-6 and TRBJ1-4; possibly TRBD1 for D (6 bases). Trimming removed 0 bases at V and 7 bases at J, with 13 bases between. This CDR3 is built from 15 residues. Germline V gene lookup returns CDR1 SGHDT and CDR2 YYEEEE.

The chain's CDR3 is CASSSGGGTEAFF. The CDR3 DNA reads TGTGCCAGCAGCTCCGGAGGGGGCACTGAAGCTTTCTTT. The chain combines TRBV11-3 with TRBJ1-1; TRBD1 might be the D (6 bases). The CDR3 consists of 13 residues. Germline loops: CDR1 SGHNT, CDR2 YENEEA. Trimming shortened V by 4 bases and J by 4 bases, and 10 bases separated the two germline ends.

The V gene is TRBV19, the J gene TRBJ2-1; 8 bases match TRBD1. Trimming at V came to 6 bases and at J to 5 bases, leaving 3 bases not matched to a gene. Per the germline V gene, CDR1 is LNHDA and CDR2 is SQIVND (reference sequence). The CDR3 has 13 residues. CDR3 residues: CASRTQGDNEQFF. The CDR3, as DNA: TGTGCCAGTAGGACACAGGGGGACAATGAGCAGTTCTTC.

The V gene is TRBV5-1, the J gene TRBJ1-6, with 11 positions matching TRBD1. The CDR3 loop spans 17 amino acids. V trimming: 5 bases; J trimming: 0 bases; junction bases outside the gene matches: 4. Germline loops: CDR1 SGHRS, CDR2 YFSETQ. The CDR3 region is CASSPGTGGSYNSPLHF. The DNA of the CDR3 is TGCGCCAGCAGTCCCGGGACAGGGGGCTCCTATAATTCACCCCTCCACTTT.

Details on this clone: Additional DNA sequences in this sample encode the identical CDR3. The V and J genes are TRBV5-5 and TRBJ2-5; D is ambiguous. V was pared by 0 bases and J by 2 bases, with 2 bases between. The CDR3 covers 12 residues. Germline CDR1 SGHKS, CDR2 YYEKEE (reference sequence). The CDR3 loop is CASSLVQETQYF. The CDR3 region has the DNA TGTGCCAGCAGCTTGGTACAAGAGACCCAGTACTTC.

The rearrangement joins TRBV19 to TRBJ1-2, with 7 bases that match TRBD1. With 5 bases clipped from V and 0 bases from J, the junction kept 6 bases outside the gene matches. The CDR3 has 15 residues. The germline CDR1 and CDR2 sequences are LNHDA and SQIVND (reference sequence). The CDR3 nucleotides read TGTGCCAGTAGTGCCGGGGACAGCTCTAACTATGGCTACACCTTC. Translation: CASSAGDSSNYGYTF.

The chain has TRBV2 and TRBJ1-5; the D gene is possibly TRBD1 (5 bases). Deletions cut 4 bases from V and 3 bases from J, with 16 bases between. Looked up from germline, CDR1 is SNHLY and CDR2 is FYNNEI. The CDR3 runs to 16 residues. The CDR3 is CASSASRGQANQPQHF. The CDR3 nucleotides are TGTGCCAGCAGTGCAAGCCGGGGCCAAGCCAATCAGCCCCAGCATTTT.

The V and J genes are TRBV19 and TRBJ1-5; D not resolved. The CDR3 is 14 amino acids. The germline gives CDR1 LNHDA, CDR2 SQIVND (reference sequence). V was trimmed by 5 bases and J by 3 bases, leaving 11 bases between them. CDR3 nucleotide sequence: TGTGCCAGTAGTTTTAGGGCGGCCAATCAGCCCCAGCATTTT. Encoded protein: CASSFRAANQPQHF. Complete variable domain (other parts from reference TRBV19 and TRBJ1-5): DGGITQSPKYLFRKEGQNVTLSCEQNLNHDAMYWYRQDPGQGLRLIYYSQIVNDFQKGDIAEGYSVSREKKESFPLTVTSAQKNPTAFYLCASSFRAANQPQHFGDGTRLSIL.

CDR3 nucleotide sequence: TGTGCCAGCAGTTTACAGGGGCCATGGACAGGGGATGGTGAAAAACTGTTTTTT. It yields the protein CASSLQGPWTGDGEKLFF. The V and J genes are TRBV28 and TRBJ1-4, with 9 bases aligning to TRBD1. Looked up from germline, CDR1 is MDHEN and CDR2 is SYDVKM. CDR3 length equals 18 residues. The trim removed 2 bases at V and 7 bases at J, leaving 14 bases unmatched.

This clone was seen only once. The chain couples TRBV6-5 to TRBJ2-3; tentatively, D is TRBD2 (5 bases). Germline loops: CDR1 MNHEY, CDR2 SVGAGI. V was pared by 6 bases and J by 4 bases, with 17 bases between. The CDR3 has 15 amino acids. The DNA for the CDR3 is TGTGCCAGCAGGACTATGTCCCAACCGGCAGATACGCAGTATTTT. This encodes CASRTMSQPADTQYF.

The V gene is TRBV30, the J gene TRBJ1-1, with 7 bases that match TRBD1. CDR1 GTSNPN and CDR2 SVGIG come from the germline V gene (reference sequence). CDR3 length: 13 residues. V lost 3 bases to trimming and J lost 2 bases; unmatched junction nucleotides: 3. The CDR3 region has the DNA TGTGCCTGGAGGGGACAGTTCAACACTGAAGCTTTCTTT. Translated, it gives CAWRGQFNTEAFF.

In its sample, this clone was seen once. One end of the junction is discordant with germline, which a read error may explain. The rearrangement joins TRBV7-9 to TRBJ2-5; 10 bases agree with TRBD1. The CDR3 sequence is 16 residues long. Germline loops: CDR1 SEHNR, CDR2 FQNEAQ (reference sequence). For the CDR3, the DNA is TGTGCCAGCAGCCTCGGACAGGGGGGCCTTCAAGAGATCCAGTACTTC. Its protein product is CASSLGQGGLQEIQYF.